The entry that follows covers one T cell receptor beta chain sequence. Its antigen is currently unknown. The sample comes from a study of T cell repertoires in cytomegalovirus infection. The overall study: Both a matching HLA type and CMV infection were indicated by public TCR beta signatures.

In TCRdb, the reads were re-called with MiXCR into one record per CDR3 protein. The sample carries around 130,000 distinct CDR3 sequences, 20% to 30% recorded once. V dropped 1 base and J dropped 0 bases, with 6 bases sitting between them. Germline-derived CDR1 and CDR2 are MNHNS and SASEGT. This CDR3 region has 14 residues. Sequencing was performed on PBMCs, sequenced either directly or after in vitro stimulation (not recorded which). The receptor was derived from a human donor in good health (CMV status not recorded). Some clones in this sample may be carry-over from other donors' samples. The chain couples TRBV6-1 to TRBJ1-1, with a weak D call TRBD1 (5 bases). The CDR3 loop is CASSEGGMNTEAFF. CDR3 sequence (DNA): TGTGCCAGCAGTGAAGGGGGGATGAACACTGAAGCTTTCTTT.